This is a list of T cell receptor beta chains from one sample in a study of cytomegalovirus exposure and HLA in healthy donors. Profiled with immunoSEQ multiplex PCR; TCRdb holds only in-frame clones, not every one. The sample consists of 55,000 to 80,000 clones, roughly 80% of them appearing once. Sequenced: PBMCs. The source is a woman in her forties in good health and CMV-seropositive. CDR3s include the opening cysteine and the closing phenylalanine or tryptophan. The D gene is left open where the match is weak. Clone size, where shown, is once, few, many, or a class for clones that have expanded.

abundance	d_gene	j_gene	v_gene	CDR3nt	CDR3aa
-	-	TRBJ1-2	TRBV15	TGTGCCACCAGCAGAGATTTAGGACAGACTAACTATGGCTACACCTTC	CATSRDLGQTNYGYTF
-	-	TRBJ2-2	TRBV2	TGTGCCAGCAGGGTAGCGGCCCACACCGGGGAGCTGTTTTTT	CASRVAAHTGELFF
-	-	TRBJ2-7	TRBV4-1	TGCGCCAGCAGCCAAGATTTCGGCTACGAGCAGTACTTC	CASSQDFGYEQYF
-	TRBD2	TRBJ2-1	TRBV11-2	TGTGCCAGCAGCTTAAACATGGTAGCGGGGGAGAGGGCCTACAATGAGCAGTTCTTC	CASSLNMVAGERAYNEQFF
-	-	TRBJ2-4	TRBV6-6	TGTGCCAGCGGGTCATGGGGAGATCAGTACTTC	CASGSWGDQYF
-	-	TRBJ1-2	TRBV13	TGTGCCAGCAGTTCACAGGGTCTATCTCTCTATGGCTACACCTTC	CASSSQGLSLYGYTF
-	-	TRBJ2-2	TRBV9	TGTGCCAGCAGCTTCCGGACAGAGAACACCGGGGAGCTGTTTTTT	CASSFRTENTGELFF
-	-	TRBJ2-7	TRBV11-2	TGTGCCAGCAGCTTAGGCCTAGCGCCGACCTACGAGCAGTACTTC	CASSLGLAPTYEQYF
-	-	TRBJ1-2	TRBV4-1	TGCGCCAGCAGCCAAGAATCTAACACCCAGGGCAACACCTTC	CASSQESNTQGNTF
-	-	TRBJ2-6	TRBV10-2	TGCGCCAGCAGTGAGCCGGGAAGGGGGTCTGGGGCCAACGTCCTGACTTTC	CASSEPGRGSGANVLTF
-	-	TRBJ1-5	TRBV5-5	TGTGCCAGCAGCTTGGCCGGGTCTGGCAGACAGCCCCAGCATTTT	CASSLAGSGRQPQHF
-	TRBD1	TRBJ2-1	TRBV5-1	TGCGCCAGCAGCTTGGCGGACAGGGCGAATGAGCAGTTCTTC	CASSLADRANEQFF
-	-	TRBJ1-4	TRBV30	TGTGCCTGGAGTGCAGACGGAGTGCCCGAAAAACTGTTTTTT	CAWSADGVPEKLFF
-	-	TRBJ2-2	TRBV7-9	TGTGCCAGCAGCCCGCGGGGGAACACCGGGGAGCTGTTTTTT	CASSPRGNTGELFF
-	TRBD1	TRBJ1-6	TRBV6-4	TGTGCCAGCAGTGACTCGAGAGGGGGCAATTCACCCCTCCACTTT	CASSDSRGGNSPLHF
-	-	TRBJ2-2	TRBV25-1	TGTGCCAGCAGCAGGGGTGTCGGGGAGCTGTTTTTT	CASSRGVGELFF
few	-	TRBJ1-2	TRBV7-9	TGTGCCAGCAGCCGGGGGATGGGGGTGGATGGCTACACCTTC	CASSRGMGVDGYTF
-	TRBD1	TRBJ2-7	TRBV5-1	TGCGCCAGCAGCTTGGACAGGGGCTACGAGCAGTACTTC	CASSLDRGYEQYF
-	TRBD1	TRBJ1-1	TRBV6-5	TGTGCCAGCAGCCCAGGACAGGCGGGGGGAGCTTTCTTT	CASSPGQAGGAFF
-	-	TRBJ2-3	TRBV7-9	TGTGCCAGCAGCTCCGCCCAGGCTCCAGATACGCAGTATTTT	CASSSAQAPDTQYF
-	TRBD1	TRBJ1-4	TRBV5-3	TGTGCCAGAAGCTTGAGGGGGACAGGGGTGCAAGCTAATGAAAAACTGTTTTTT	CARSLRGTGVQANEKLFF
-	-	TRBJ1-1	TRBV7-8	TGTGCCAGCAGCTTACCAGGGAACACTGAAGCTTTCTTT	CASSLPGNTEAFF
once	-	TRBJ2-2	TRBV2	TGTGCCAGCAGGACCGGAGACAGGACAACCGGGGAGCTGTTTTTT	CASRTGDRTTGELFF
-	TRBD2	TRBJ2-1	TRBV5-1	TGCGCCAGCAGCTCCGGGACTAGCGTCTACAATGAGCAGTTCTTC	CASSSGTSVYNEQFF
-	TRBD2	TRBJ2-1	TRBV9	TGTGCCAGCAGCGTAGGTGGACGGGGGGGCTACAATGAGCAGTTCTTC	CASSVGGRGGYNEQFF
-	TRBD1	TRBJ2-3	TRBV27	TGTGCCAGCAGTACGGGACAGAGCACAGATACGCAGTATTTT	CASSTGQSTDTQYF
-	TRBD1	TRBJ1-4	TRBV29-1	TGCAGCGCTGGGACAGGGGGAGATTATGAAAAACTGTTTTTT	CSAGTGGDYEKLFF